This T cell receptor beta chain is drawn from a study of blood T cell repertoires in COVID-19. Per the germline V gene, CDR1 is SEHNR and CDR2 is FQNEAQ (reference sequence). The CDR3 is 15 amino acids. V was clipped by 4 bases and J by 7 bases; unmatched bases: 4. Clones were sequenced by immunoSEQ multiplex PCR, and TCRdb holds only the in-frame ones, with some missing. Of roughly 180,000 clones listed, roughly 80% are singletons. The TCR sequence derives from a middle-aged man who had recovered from COVID-19. The sequenced sample was PBMCs or T cells enriched from blood (not recorded which). This rearrangement joins TRBV7-9 to TRBJ1-6; 10 nucleotides align to TRBD1. The CDR3 protein is CASSSSGQGNSPLHF. The CDR3 bases are TGTGCCAGCAGCTCATCGGGACAGGGGAATTCACCCCTCCACTTT.